This T cell receptor (beta chain) was obtained from a study of identical twins. The V gene end was trimmed by 5 bases and the J gene end by 3 bases; junction bases not matched to a gene: 4. Germline CDR1 SQVTM, CDR2 ANQGSEA. This CDR3 is 13 amino acids long. TCRdb re-called the 5' RACE reads through MiXCR, storing one row per CDR3 protein. The sample shows under 450,000 distinct CDR3 sequences, less than 20% of them seen only once. The TCR was taken from a man aged 50 or older in good health. The chain joins TRBV29-1 to TRBJ2-7; TRBD1 agrees at 10 bases. The material sequenced was naive T cells sorted from blood. The DNA of the CDR3 is TGCAGCGTTAGGGGACAGGGGTTCTACGAGCAGTACTTC. Protein product: CSVRGQGFYEQYF.